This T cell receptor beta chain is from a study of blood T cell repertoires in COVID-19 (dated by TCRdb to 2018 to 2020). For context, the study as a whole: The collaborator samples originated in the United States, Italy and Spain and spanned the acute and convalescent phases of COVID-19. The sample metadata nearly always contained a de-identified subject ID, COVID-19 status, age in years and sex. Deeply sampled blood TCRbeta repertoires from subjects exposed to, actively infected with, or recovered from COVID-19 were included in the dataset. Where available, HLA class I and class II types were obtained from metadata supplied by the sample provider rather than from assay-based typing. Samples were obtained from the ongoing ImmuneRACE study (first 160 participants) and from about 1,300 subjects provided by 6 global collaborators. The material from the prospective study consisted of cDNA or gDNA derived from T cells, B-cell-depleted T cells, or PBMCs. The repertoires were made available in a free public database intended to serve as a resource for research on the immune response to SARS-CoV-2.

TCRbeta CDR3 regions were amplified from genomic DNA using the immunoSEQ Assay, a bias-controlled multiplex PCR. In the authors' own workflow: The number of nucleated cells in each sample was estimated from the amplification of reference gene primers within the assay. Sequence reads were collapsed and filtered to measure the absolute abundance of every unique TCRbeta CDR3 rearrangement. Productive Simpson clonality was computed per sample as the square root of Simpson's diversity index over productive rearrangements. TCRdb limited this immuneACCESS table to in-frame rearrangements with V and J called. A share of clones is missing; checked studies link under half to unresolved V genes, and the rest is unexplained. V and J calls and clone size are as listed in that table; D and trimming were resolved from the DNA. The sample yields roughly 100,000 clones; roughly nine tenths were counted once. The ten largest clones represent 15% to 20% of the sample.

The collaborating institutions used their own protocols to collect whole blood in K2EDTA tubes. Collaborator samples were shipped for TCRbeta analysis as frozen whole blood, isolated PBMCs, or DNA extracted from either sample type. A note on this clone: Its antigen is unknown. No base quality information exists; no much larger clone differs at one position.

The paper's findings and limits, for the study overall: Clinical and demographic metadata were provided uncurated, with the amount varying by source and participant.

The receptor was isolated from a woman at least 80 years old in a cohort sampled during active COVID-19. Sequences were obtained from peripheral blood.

CDR3 loop: CASSPRGGQGKTEAFF. The nucleotides are TGTGCCAGCAGTCCGAGGGGGGGACAGGGAAAGACTGAAGCTTTCTTT. Recombination linked TRBV27 to TRBJ1-1, with 9 bases aligning to TRBD1. Here V drops 5 bases and J drops 5 bases, and the junction holds 12 bases not matched to any gene. The CDR3 measures 16 amino acids from cysteine to phenylalanine. The entry retains the CDR3 DNA only, 48 bases that are in frame from base 1. CDR1 is given as MNHEY and CDR2 as SMNVEV, both from the germline V gene (reference sequence).